This T cell receptor (beta chain) was observed in a study of graft-versus-host responses after intestinal transplantation. The overall study: For about three years after anti-thymocyte globulin induction, all recipients took tacrolimus and steroids.

Note on this clone: Antigen: not known.

Some clones are missing from TCRdb's copy, which holds only in-frame ones; the method was immunoSEQ multiplex PCR. The table shows about 40,000 clones, with roughly 89% occurring only once. The length of the CDR3 is 13 residues. The V end was cut by 7 bases, the J end by 3 bases, with 16 bases between. Germline V gene lookup returns CDR1 SQVTM and CDR2 ANQGSEA. Study results and caveats: Circulating GvH clone levels at their peak were associated with HvG declines (early post-transplant). Among recipient marrow samples, GvH clones were found; some appeared first in ileum or blood.

Sample: PBMCs, taken around 320 days after intestinal transplant. The gene calls are TRBV29-1 and TRBJ2-7; the D gene is possibly TRBD1 (5 bases). This clonotype was sampled from a human patient who received an intestinal transplant, so some T cells may come from the graft donor. The CDR3 DNA reads as TGCAGCGCCAAAAGATCAGGGTTCTACGAGCAGTACTTC. Amino acids: CSAKRSGFYEQYF.